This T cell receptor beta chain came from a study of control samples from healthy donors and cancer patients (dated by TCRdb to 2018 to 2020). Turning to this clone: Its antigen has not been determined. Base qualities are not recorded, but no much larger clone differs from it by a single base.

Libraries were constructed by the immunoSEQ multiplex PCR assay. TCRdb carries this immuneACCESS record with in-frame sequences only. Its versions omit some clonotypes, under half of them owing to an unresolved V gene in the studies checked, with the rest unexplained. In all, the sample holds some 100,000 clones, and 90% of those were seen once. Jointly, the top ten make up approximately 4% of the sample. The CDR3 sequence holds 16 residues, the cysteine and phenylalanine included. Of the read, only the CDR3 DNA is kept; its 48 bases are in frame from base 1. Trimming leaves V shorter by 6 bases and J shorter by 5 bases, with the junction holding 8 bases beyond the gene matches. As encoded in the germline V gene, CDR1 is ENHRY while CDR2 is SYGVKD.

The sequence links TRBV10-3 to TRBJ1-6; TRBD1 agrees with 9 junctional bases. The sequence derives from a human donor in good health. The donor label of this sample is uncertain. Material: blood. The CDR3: CAISKPGQGNNSPLHF. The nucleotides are TGTGCCATCAGCAAACCGGGACAGGGTAATAATTCACCCCTCCACTTT.